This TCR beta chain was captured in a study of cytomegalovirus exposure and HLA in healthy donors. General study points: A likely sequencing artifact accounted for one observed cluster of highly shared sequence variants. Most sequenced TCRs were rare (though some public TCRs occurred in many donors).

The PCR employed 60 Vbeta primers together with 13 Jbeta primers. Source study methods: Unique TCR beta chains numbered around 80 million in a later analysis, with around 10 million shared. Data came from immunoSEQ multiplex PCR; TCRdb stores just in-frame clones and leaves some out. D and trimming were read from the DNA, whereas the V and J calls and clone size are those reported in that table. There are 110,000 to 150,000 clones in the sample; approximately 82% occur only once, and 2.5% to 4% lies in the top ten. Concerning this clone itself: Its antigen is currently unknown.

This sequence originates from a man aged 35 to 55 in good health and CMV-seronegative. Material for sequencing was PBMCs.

Here the CDR3 reads CASSTVWRDTEAFF. The CDR3 nucleotides are TGTGCCAGTAGTACCGTGTGGCGGGACACTGAAGCTTTCTTT. The V gene is TRBV19, the J gene TRBJ1-1; D is unclear. Germline values: CDR1 LNHDA, CDR2 SQIVND (reference sequence). V lost 4 bases and J lost 3, with 12 bases in between. The CDR3 has 14 amino acids.